The clone carrying this TCR beta chain appeared a few times. The antigen is not known. The data derive from a study of immune evolution from preneoplasia to lung adenocarcinoma. Whole-study results and caveats: From normal lung to invasive adenocarcinoma, top clone frequencies appeared to decrease. Later-stage lesions appeared to have more T cells, more diversity, less clonality.

Each case's diagnosis was confirmed by two pathologists on H&E. TCRdb's copy holds only in-frame clones and misses some; the assay was immunoSEQ multiplex PCR. Among roughly 3,300 clones, 77% were seen once, and the ten largest hold roughly an eighth. Germline CDR1 reads SNHLY; CDR2 reads FYNNEI. Trimming stripped 6 bases from V and 5 bases from J, with 14 bases between. The CDR3 is made up of 13 amino acids. What was sequenced was FFPE adjacent normal lung tissue. The chain employs TRBV2 and TRBJ2-7; D is possibly TRBD1 (6 bases). The clonotype originates from a person between 65 and 80 years old with lung adenocarcinoma. The CDR3 loop reads CASSEQGFNEQYF. The CDR3 DNA reads TGTGCCAGCAGCGAGCAGGGGTTCAACGAGCAGTACTTC.